Listed here are 30 T cell receptor beta chains from one sample, sequenced in a study of early stage breast cancer tumors. Assay used: immunoSEQ multiplex PCR; TCRdb lists only in-frame clones, some missing. This sample yields 20,000 to 25,000 clones, of which about 75% are seen a single time; 28% belongs to the top ten. Specimen: blood. These receptors came from a person between 60 and 70 years old with breast cancer.

This clone occurred a few times. V usage is TRBV10-2 and J usage is TRBJ2-3; no firm D call. The CDR3 has 13 amino acids. Germline V gives CDR1 WSHSY, CDR2 SAAADI. Trimming took off 4 bases at V and 4 bases at J, with 9 bases between the two ends. The CDR3 sequence is CASSVRGPDTQYF. The CDR3 bases are TGCGCCAGCAGTGTACGTGGACCAGATACGCAGTATTTT.

The chain couples TRBV7-9 to TRBJ2-7; D is unresolved. Germline V gene sequence: CDR1 SEHNR, CDR2 FQNEAQ (reference sequence). Trimming shortened V by 5 bases and J by 2 bases, and 16 bases separated the two germline ends. The CDR3 extends over 15 amino acids. The CDR3 DNA reads as TGTGCCAGCAGCCAGGACCCCCGGACGGCCTACGAGCAGTACTTC. It translates to CASSQDPRTAYEQYF.

The V call is TRBV4-1, the J call TRBJ2-7, with TRBD2 matching 12 bases. CDR1 is MGHRA and CDR2 is YSYEKL in the germline V gene. The CDR3 extends over 17 amino acids. Trimming removed 3 bases from V and 3 bases from J; junction bases left unmatched: 9. DNA of the CDR3: TGCGCCAGCAGCCATACGCTAGCGGGAGGGGGGTTCTACGAGCAGTACTTC. It translates to CASSHTLAGGGFYEQYF.

This clone has just a few counts. The chain uses TRBV6-5 and TRBJ1-2; 8 nucleotides align to TRBD1. The CDR3 covers 15 residues. The trim removed 6 bases at V and 4 bases at J, leaving 10 bases unmatched. CDR1 and CDR2 (germline): MNHEY, SVGAGI. The CDR3, as DNA: TGTGCCAGCAGCCATGGGACAGGCAGCCCCTATGGCTACACCTTC. Its translation: CASSHGTGSPYGYTF.

The gene calls are TRBV29-1 and TRBJ2-3; 13 bases are shared with TRBD2. CDR1 is SQVTM and CDR2 is ANQGSEA in the germline V gene. Losses at the gene ends were 5 bases for V and 1 base for J; bases not matched to a gene: 6. The CDR3 runs 16 residues. This CDR3 is CSVKGTSGEGTDTQYF. The CDR3 DNA reads as TGCAGCGTTAAAGGGACTAGCGGGGAGGGCACAGATACGCAGTATTTT.

This clone is a singleton in its sample. The chain recombines TRBV10-3 with TRBJ1-1; 7 positions agree with TRBD1. Germline CDR1 reads ENHRY; CDR2 reads SYGVKD. This CDR3 contains 13 residues. V lost 7 bases to trimming and J lost 0 bases; unmatched junction nucleotides: 2. The CDR3 DNA reads as TGTGCCATCACCCAGGGGGTGAACACTGAAGCTTTCTTT. This sequence encodes CAITQGVNTEAFF.

This clone occurred a few times. This chain connects TRBV25-1 to TRBJ2-6, with unresolved D. This CDR3 has 17 residues. CDR1 and CDR2 (germline): MGHDK, SYGVNS. Trimming left V 4 bases short and J 0 bases short, with 13 bases between. The CDR3 nucleotides are TGTGCCAGCAGTGGGCGTTTGGCGCCCTCTGGGGCCAACGTCCTGACTTTC. This translates into CASSGRLAPSGANVLTF.

CDR3 DNA: TGTGCCAGCAGCCTCCTGTATGGGCGGAACGAGCAGTACTTC. It is translated as CASSLLYGRNEQYF. The chain links TRBV7-2 to TRBJ2-7; no reliable D call. Germline CDR1 reads SGHTA; CDR2 reads FQGNSA. The CDR3 contains 14 residues. V gave up 5 bases and J gave up 5 bases, with 16 bases separating them. The full variable domain, with the rest looked up from reference TRBV7-2 and TRBJ2-7, is GAGVSQSPSNKVTEKGKDVELRCDPISGHTALYWYRQSLGQGLEFLIYFQGNSAPDKSGLPSDRFSAERTGGSVSTLTIQRTQQEDSAVYLCASSLLYGRNEQYFGPGTRLTVT.

This chain uses TRBV25-1 with TRBJ1-4; maybe TRBD1 (5 bases). The CDR3 is made up of 12 amino acids. V lost 7 bases, J lost 5 bases, and 8 bases lay in between. Per germline, CDR1 MGHDK and CDR2 SYGVNS. Written as DNA, the CDR3 is TGTGCCAGCACCCGGGGGAATGAAAAACTGTTTTTT. Its translation is CASTRGNEKLFF.

The chain recombines TRBV6-5 with TRBJ2-7, with TRBD2 matching over 10 bases. Germline CDR1 reads MNHEY; CDR2 reads SVGAGI. The CDR3 has 15 amino acids. The V segment lost 7 bases and the J segment 3 bases; nucleotides outside the gene matches: 9. CDR3 protein: CASTLRTSGNYEQYF. The CDR3 DNA is TGTGCCAGCACCCTCCGGACTAGCGGAAACTACGAGCAGTACTTC.

This rearrangement joins TRBV19 to TRBJ2-7; TRBD2 aligns across 13 bases. The V segment lost 5 bases and the J segment 5 bases; nucleotides outside the gene matches: 3. In germline, CDR1 is LNHDA, CDR2 SQIVND (reference sequence). The CDR3 has 14 residues. CDR3 loop: CASSWGLAGNEQYF. In DNA form, the CDR3 reads TGTGCCAGTAGTTGGGGACTAGCGGGAAACGAGCAGTACTTC.

This clone has a handful of counts. The chain is built from TRBV5-8 and TRBJ2-3, with 8 nucleotides matching TRBD1. CDR1 SGHTS and CDR2 YDEGEE come from the germline V gene. The CDR3 spans 16 residues. The V and J ends lost 3 bases and 4 bases, in that order; junction bases with no gene match: 10. As DNA, the CDR3 is TGTGCCAGCAGCTCCAGGGGGCGCAATGAGGCAGATACGCAGTATTTT. This translates into CASSSRGRNEADTQYF.

The DNA of the CDR3 is TGTGCCAGCAGTTCGGGACAGGGCCAAGAGACCCAGTACTTC. Its protein is CASSSGQGQETQYF. The chain joins TRBV27 to TRBJ2-5; 9 bases map to TRBD1. CDR1 is MNHEY, CDR2 SMNVEV, per germline (reference sequence). CDR3 length: 14 amino acids. The V segment lost 4 bases and the J segment 1 base; nucleotides outside the gene matches: 1.

This clone has only a few counts. The chain is built from TRBV30 and TRBJ1-5; D gene unclear. The CDR3 is made up of 13 amino acids. Germline V gene data show CDR1 as GTSNPN and CDR2 as SVGIG (reference sequence). V lost 2 bases to trimming and J lost 0 bases, with 5 bases between them. As DNA, the CDR3 is TGTGCCTGGAGTAAAGGTAGCAATCAGCCCCAGCATTTT. It specifies CAWSKGSNQPQHF.

This chain uses TRBV7-3 with TRBJ2-7; tentative D call: TRBD2 (6 bases). CDR3 length: 15 amino acids. Germline V gene data show CDR1 as SGHTA and CDR2 as FQGTGA. The V and J ends lost 3 bases and 4 bases respectively, with 16 bases between them. CDR3 amino acids: CASSFYFSGGYEQYF. In nucleotides, the CDR3 is TGTGCCAGCAGCTTTTATTTTAGCGGAGGTTACGAGCAGTACTTC.

The rearrangement joins TRBV4-2 to TRBJ1-2; TRBD1 aligns across 10 bases. Trimming took 8 bases from V and 1 from J; bases not matched to a gene: 4. This CDR3 region has 14 residues. Germline lookup yields CDR1 LGHNA and CDR2 YNFKEQ. The CDR3 reads CASARDRGNYGYTF. CDR3 sequence (DNA): TGTGCCAGCGCCCGGGACAGGGGTAACTATGGCTACACCTTC.

The V and J genes are TRBV27 and TRBJ2-3; 11 nucleotides agree with TRBD2. Germline V gene sequence: CDR1 MNHEY, CDR2 SMNVEV (reference sequence). The V gene end was trimmed by 5 bases and the J gene end by 6 bases; junction bases not matched to a gene: 7. The CDR3 is made up of 15 amino acids. The chain's CDR3 is CASSPSLAGVDTQYF. The CDR3 DNA is TGTGCCAGCAGTCCCTCACTAGCGGGGGTGGATACGCAGTATTTT.

V gene TRBV19 combines with J gene TRBJ2-2, with 15 bases aligning to TRBD2. Per germline, CDR1 LNHDA and CDR2 SQIVND (reference sequence). CDR3 length: 18 amino acids. Losses at the gene ends were 1 base for V and 6 bases for J; bases not matched to a gene: 6. CDR3 in DNA: TGTGCCAGTAGTATAGGCGCTGGACTAGCGGGAGGGGCCGGGGAGCTGTTTTTT. As protein: CASSIGAGLAGGAGELFF.

V is TRBV5-1 and J is TRBJ1-1, with 7 bases fitting TRBD1. The CDR3 loop spans 17 amino acids. V shed 4 bases and J 0 bases; nucleotides not matched to a gene: 12. Germline CDR1 SGHRS, CDR2 YFSETQ. CDR3: CASSLNPGQRLNTEAFF. The CDR3 DNA is TGCGCCAGCAGCCTAAACCCGGGACAGAGATTGAACACTGAAGCTTTCTTT.

The V call is TRBV6-1, the J call TRBJ2-3; 9 bases fit TRBD1. This CDR3 is 14 amino acids long. Unmatched junction bases numbered 7, after V lost 9 bases and J lost 3 bases. Looked up from germline, CDR1 is MNHNS and CDR2 is SASEGT. The CDR3 loop reads CASMDRGRTDTQYF. DNA for the CDR3: TGTGCCAGTATGGACAGGGGCAGGACAGATACGCAGTATTTT.

The chain is built from TRBV7-9 and TRBJ1-5; 8 bases match TRBD1. This CDR3 has 16 amino acids. Looked up from germline, CDR1 is SEHNR and CDR2 is FQNEAQ (reference sequence). V lost 6 bases, J lost 2 bases, and 9 bases stayed unmatched. The CDR3, as DNA: TGTGCCAGCAGACCGACAGGGGCGCGGGGCAATCAGCCCCAGCATTTT. Translating it yields CASRPTGARGNQPQHF. The full variable domain, with the rest looked up from reference TRBV7-9 and TRBJ1-5, is DTGVSQNPRHKITKRGQNVTFRCDPISEHNRLYWYRQTLGQGPEFLTYFQNEAQLEKSRLLSDRFSAERPKGSFSTLEIQRTEQGDSAMYLCASRPTGARGNQPQHFGDGTRLSIL.

This clone appeared a few times. This sequence joins TRBV5-6 and TRBJ2-7; D unclear. The V and J ends lost 3 bases and 2 bases respectively, with 12 bases between them. Germline assignment: CDR1 SGHDT and CDR2 YYEEEE. This CDR3 has 14 amino acids. CDR3 DNA sequence: TGTGCCAGCAGCTCCCCAGGAGCCACCTACGAGCAGTACTTC. This encodes CASSSPGATYEQYF.

The chain is built from TRBV11-3 and TRBJ2-5, with 8 positions matching TRBD1. This CDR3 contains 15 residues. Germline lookup yields CDR1 SGHNT and CDR2 YENEEA. The trim removed 5 bases at V and 4 bases at J, leaving 9 bases unmatched. The CDR3 loop is CASSLGQGALETQYF. As DNA, the CDR3 is TGTGCCAGCAGCCTAGGACAGGGAGCCCTAGAGACCCAGTACTTC.

This clone was detected only a few times. This sequence joins TRBV5-1 and TRBJ2-5; TRBD1 matches at 11 bases. The CDR3 loop spans 15 amino acids. J gave up 4 bases and V 4 bases, and 6 bases lay outside the gene matches. From germline, CDR1 is SGHRS and CDR2 YFSETQ. The CDR3 loop is CASSIGQGAGETQYF. CDR3 nucleotide sequence: TGCGCCAGCAGCATAGGACAGGGGGCAGGAGAGACCCAGTACTTC.

In its sample, this clone ranks as medium-sized. The chain couples TRBV30 to TRBJ1-2; TRBD1 might be the D (5 bases). Looked up from germline, CDR1 is GTSNPN and CDR2 is SVGIG (reference sequence). The germline V and J ends were trimmed by 2 bases and 2 bases, with 6 bases remaining between them. The CDR3 extends over 12 amino acids. The CDR3 DNA reads TGTGCCTGGAGTACAGGCAACTATGGCTACACCTTC. Amino acids: CAWSTGNYGYTF.

The chain carries TRBV5-1 and TRBJ1-3; perhaps TRBD1 as D (6 bases). V was shortened by 0 bases and J by 3 bases, with 13 bases between the two germline ends. The germline V gene encodes CDR1 SGHRS and CDR2 YFSETQ. This CDR3 is built from 16 residues. This CDR3 is CASSLEGGLSGNTIYF. The CDR3 DNA reads as TGCGCCAGCAGCTTGGAGGGGGGGCTGAGTGGAAACACCATATATTTT.

This clone was recorded once. The chain links TRBV18 to TRBJ2-7; TRBD1 matches 10 bases. J lost 3 bases, V lost 5 bases, and 10 bases had no gene match. The CDR3 has 16 residues. CDR1 and CDR2 from the germline V gene are KGHSH and LQKENI. The CDR3 nucleotides read TGTGCCAGCTCATCCGGGACAGGGGTACAGAGCTACGAGCAGTACTTC. Translating it yields CASSSGTGVQSYEQYF.

Note on this clone: Other DNA sequences in the same sample also yield this CDR3. The rearrangement links TRBV2 to TRBJ2-1, with D uncertain. Germline V CDR1 and CDR2: SNHLY, FYNNEI. V was cut by 3 bases and J by 7 bases, with 10 bases left in between. The CDR3 runs 13 residues. CDR3 bases: TGTGCCAGCAGTGAGAGATTGGGGAATGAGCAGTTCTTC. This encodes CASSERLGNEQFF.

The V and J genes are TRBV2 and TRBJ1-4; possible D gene TRBD1, 5 bases. Germline CDR1 SNHLY, CDR2 FYNNEI. The CDR3 is 15 amino acids. V was shortened by 6 bases and J by 8 bases, with 19 bases between the two germline ends. CDR3 coding DNA: TGTGCCAGCAGGAACGGGGGGGTGTGGCGCGAAAAACTGTTTTTT. Translating gives CASRNGGVWREKLFF.

For the CDR3, the DNA is TGTGCCAGCTCACCCACAGGGTTCACTGAAGCTTTCTTT. It yields the protein CASSPTGFTEAFF. This rearrangement joins TRBV18 to TRBJ1-1; a weak D match, TRBD1 (6 bases). CDR1 and CDR2 (germline): KGHSH, LQKENI. V was clipped by 3 bases and J by 4 bases, with 9 bases between them. The CDR3 is 13 residues long.